These 5 T cell receptor beta chains were all obtained from the same sample, sequenced in a study of graft-versus-host responses after intestinal transplantation. Method: immunoSEQ multiplex PCR; TCRdb's copy keeps in-frame clones and lacks some. This table has roughly 19,000 clones, approximately 95% appearing once. Source: PBMCs, taken 23 days after intestinal transplant. Receptors were obtained from a human patient who received an intestinal transplant, so some T cells may come from the graft donor.

In this sample, this clone turned up a few times. The V call is TRBV6-6, the J call TRBJ2-4; 10 bases are a match to TRBD1. V lost 5 bases, J lost 8 bases, and 12 bases stayed unmatched. CDR1 MNHNY and CDR2 SVGAGI come from the germline V gene (reference sequence). CDR3 length: 16 amino acids. DNA for the CDR3: TGTGCCAGCAGTGCCACCGGGACAGGGGTAGTTGACATTCAGTACTTC. Protein product: CASSATGTGVVDIQYF.

The V and J genes are TRBV7-9 and TRBJ2-7, with D perhaps matching TRBD1 (5 bases). Per the germline V gene, CDR1 is SEHNR and CDR2 is FQNEAQ (reference sequence). This CDR3 region has 15 residues. V lost 1 base and J 0 bases, leaving 10 bases between the germline ends. The CDR3 sequence: CASSLVGRDSYEQYF. The CDR3 region has the DNA TGTGCCAGCAGCTTAGTCGGCAGGGACTCCTACGAGCAGTACTTC. Together with reference TRBV7-9 and TRBJ2-7, the CDR3 gives the full variable domain: DTGVSQNPRHKITKRGQNVTFRCDPISEHNRLYWYRQTLGQGPEFLTYFQNEAQLEKSRLLSDRFSAERPKGSFSTLEIQRTEQGDSAMYLCASSLVGRDSYEQYFGPGTRLTVT.

The chain couples TRBV23-1 to TRBJ1-5; TRBD1 might be the D (5 bases). Being an ORF, TRBV23-1 has a function that is uncertain. The CDR3 runs to 17 residues. Trimming pared 2 bases from V and 3 bases from J, leaving 17 bases between. CDR3 in DNA: TGCGCCAGCAGTCAACAGACACGAGGGGTCCTCAATCAGCCCCAGCATTTT. It encodes CASSQQTRGVLNQPQHF.

This rearrangement joins TRBV19 to TRBJ2-1; the D is unclear. CDR3 size: 12 residues. The V end was cut by 0 bases, the J end by 6 bases, with 3 bases between. Germline CDR1 and CDR2: LNHDA and SQIVND (reference sequence). This CDR3 is CASSIESNEQFF. CDR3 sequence (DNA): TGTGCCAGTAGTATAGAAAGCAATGAGCAGTTCTTC.

The chain carries TRBV6-1 and TRBJ1-2; D ambiguous. Germline V gene sequence: CDR1 MNHNS, CDR2 SASEGT. Trimming took 1 base from V and 5 from J, leaving 14 bases between them. The CDR3 length is 15 residues. The DNA of the CDR3 is TGTGCCAGCAGTGAAGGTTTCGACCCCATGTATGGCTACACCTTC. Its protein is CASSEGFDPMYGYTF.